Presented here are 9 T cell receptor beta chains from one specimen sequenced in a study of graft-versus-host responses after intestinal transplantation. Their cognate antigens are unknown. Method: immunoSEQ multiplex PCR; TCRdb's copy keeps in-frame clones and lacks some. Here the sample spans about 100,000 clones, approximately 84% being singletons. This material consisted of unstimulated CD4+ T cells sorted from spleen or lymph node cells, taken before intestinal transplant. The receptors derive from a human donor who received an intestinal transplant.

The chain has TRBV2 and TRBJ2-1, with 9 bases aligning to TRBD1. Germline trimming cut 7 bases from V and 9 bases from J; bases unmatched to any gene: 10. There are 14 residues in the CDR3. Germline V CDR1 and CDR2: SNHLY, FYNNEI. The DNA of the CDR3 is TGTGCCAGCACAAGGGGACAGGGTTTGGGTGAGCAGTTCTTC. Its translation: CASTRGQGLGEQFF.

The chain has TRBV7-9 and TRBJ2-7; perhaps TRBD2 as D (5 bases). In germline, CDR1 is SEHNR, CDR2 FQNEAQ (reference sequence). The CDR3 length is 12 residues. The germline V and J ends were trimmed by 5 bases and 7 bases, with 12 bases remaining between them. The CDR3 bases are TGTGCCAGCAGCCCGTCTTGGGAGGAGCAGTACTTC. Amino acid sequence: CASSPSWEEQYF. Filled out from reference TRBV7-9 and TRBJ2-7, the complete variable domain reads DTGVSQNPRHKITKRGQNVTFRCDPISEHNRLYWYRQTLGQGPEFLTYFQNEAQLEKSRLLSDRFSAERPKGSFSTLEIQRTEQGDSAMYLCASSPSWEEQYFGPGTRLTVT.

As regards this clone: At one boundary the junction diverges from the germline segment, which might be a read error. Other DNA sequences in the sample encode the same CDR3. The chain employs TRBV27 and TRBJ1-2; TRBD1 is a possible D gene (6 bases). The CDR3 sequence is 15 residues long. Germline CDR1 reads MNHEY; CDR2 reads SMNVEV (reference sequence). CDR3 region: CASSQLTGNPYGYTF. DNA of the CDR3: TGTGCCAGCAGTCAACTCACAGGGAATCCCTATGGTTACACCTTC.

This chain connects TRBV4-1 to TRBJ2-5; no reliable D call. The CDR3 runs 15 residues. Germline CDR1 is MGHRA and CDR2 is YSYEKL. V dropped 4 bases and J dropped 5 bases, with 17 bases sitting between them. In DNA, the CDR3 is TGCGCCAGCAGCCCCCTGGGTAGGATCGTTGAGACCCAGTACTTC. Protein product: CASSPLGRIVETQYF.

The chain has TRBV5-1 and TRBJ1-2, with unresolved D. In germline, CDR1 is SGHRS, CDR2 YFSETQ. Trimming left V 4 bases short and J 7 bases short, with 11 bases between. CDR3 length: 12 residues. CDR3 amino acids: CASSGQRLGYTF. The CDR3 bases are TGCGCCAGCAGCGGGCAGAGGCTTGGCTACACCTTC.

The V call is TRBV18, the J call TRBJ2-3; 10 bases agree with TRBD2. Trimming removed 0 bases from V and 5 bases from J; junction bases left unmatched: 5. Germline CDR1 is KGHSH and CDR2 is LQKENI. The CDR3 is 16 residues long. The CDR3 sequence: CASSPPAGGPRDTQYF. The CDR3, as DNA: TGTGCCAGCTCACCACCAGCGGGAGGGCCGAGAGATACGCAGTATTTT.

This rearrangement joins TRBV7-3 to TRBJ2-1; the D gene is possibly TRBD2 (5 bases). There are 13 residues in the CDR3. Germline-derived CDR1 and CDR2 are SGHTA and FQGTGA. V lost 0 bases and J lost 9, with 9 bases in between. The CDR3 reads CASSLTGETEQFF. The CDR3 DNA reads TGTGCCAGCAGCTTAACCGGGGAAACTGAGCAGTTCTTC.

The chain has TRBV5-6 and TRBJ1-1, with 9 bases fitting TRBD1. With V trimmed by 0 bases and J by 11 bases, 8 bases remained unmatched. This CDR3 has 14 residues. Germline V gives CDR1 SGHDT, CDR2 YYEEEE. CDR3 nucleotides: TGTGCCAGCAGCTTGGTGGGACAGGGATTTGCGGCTTTCTTT. The encoded protein is CASSLVGQGFAAFF.

A word on this clone: Other DNA sequences from this sample encode an identical CDR3 as well. The chain combines TRBV10-3 with TRBJ2-7, with a tentative D call TRBD2 (6 bases). CDR1 is ENHRY, CDR2 SYGVKD, per germline. V was clipped by 6 bases and J by 0 bases, with 6 bases between them. The CDR3 covers 12 residues. The CDR3 DNA sequence: TGTGCCATCAGCGGGAGCTCCTACGAGCAGTACTTC. It yields the protein CAISGSSYEQYF.